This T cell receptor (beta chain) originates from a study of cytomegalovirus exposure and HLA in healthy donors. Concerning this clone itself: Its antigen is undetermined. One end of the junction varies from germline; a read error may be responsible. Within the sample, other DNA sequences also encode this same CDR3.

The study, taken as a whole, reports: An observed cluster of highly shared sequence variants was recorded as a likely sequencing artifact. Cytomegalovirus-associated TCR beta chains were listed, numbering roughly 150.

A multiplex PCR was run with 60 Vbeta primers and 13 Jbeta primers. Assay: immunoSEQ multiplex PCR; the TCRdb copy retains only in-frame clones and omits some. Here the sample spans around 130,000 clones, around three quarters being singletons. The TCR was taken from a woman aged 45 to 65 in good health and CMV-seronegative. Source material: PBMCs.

The DNA of the CDR3 is TGTGCCAGCAGCTTACAACTAGCGGGGCCCTACGAGCAGTATTTC. It encodes CASSLQLAGPYEQYF. This chain joins TRBV13 and TRBJ2-7; 10 bases agree with TRBD2. CDR1 and CDR2 from the germline V gene are PRHDT and FYEKMQ (reference sequence). CDR3 length: 15 amino acids.